This T cell receptor beta chain was sequenced during a study of T cell therapy after organ transplantation. The study, taken as a whole, reports: Nonresponders had marked pretherapy clonal expansions and little post-therapy change. Post-therapy reconstitution appeared to include transferred and endogenous clonotypes.

The V gene lost 3 bases and the J gene lost 7 bases, with 13 bases spanning the gap. The CDR3 loop spans 13 amino acids. Germline V gene lookup returns CDR1 MNHEY and CDR2 SMNVEV (reference sequence). Assay used: immunoSEQ multiplex PCR; TCRdb lists only in-frame clones, some missing. The sample records 20,000 or so clones, roughly four fifths being singletons. Concerning this clone: The antigen remains undetermined.

The sample's time point: 4-8 weeks after completion of therapy. The sequences come from CD8+ T cells from blood, collected after autologous CMV-specific T cell therapy. The clonotype originates from a human patient who had received a solid organ transplant and had CMV disease. Some of the T cells may derive from the graft donor. The V and J genes are TRBV27 and TRBJ2-7; no definite D call. The CDR3 region is CASSFSPPEEQYF. The CDR3, as DNA: TGTGCCAGCAGTTTCTCACCCCCTGAGGAGCAGTACTTC.